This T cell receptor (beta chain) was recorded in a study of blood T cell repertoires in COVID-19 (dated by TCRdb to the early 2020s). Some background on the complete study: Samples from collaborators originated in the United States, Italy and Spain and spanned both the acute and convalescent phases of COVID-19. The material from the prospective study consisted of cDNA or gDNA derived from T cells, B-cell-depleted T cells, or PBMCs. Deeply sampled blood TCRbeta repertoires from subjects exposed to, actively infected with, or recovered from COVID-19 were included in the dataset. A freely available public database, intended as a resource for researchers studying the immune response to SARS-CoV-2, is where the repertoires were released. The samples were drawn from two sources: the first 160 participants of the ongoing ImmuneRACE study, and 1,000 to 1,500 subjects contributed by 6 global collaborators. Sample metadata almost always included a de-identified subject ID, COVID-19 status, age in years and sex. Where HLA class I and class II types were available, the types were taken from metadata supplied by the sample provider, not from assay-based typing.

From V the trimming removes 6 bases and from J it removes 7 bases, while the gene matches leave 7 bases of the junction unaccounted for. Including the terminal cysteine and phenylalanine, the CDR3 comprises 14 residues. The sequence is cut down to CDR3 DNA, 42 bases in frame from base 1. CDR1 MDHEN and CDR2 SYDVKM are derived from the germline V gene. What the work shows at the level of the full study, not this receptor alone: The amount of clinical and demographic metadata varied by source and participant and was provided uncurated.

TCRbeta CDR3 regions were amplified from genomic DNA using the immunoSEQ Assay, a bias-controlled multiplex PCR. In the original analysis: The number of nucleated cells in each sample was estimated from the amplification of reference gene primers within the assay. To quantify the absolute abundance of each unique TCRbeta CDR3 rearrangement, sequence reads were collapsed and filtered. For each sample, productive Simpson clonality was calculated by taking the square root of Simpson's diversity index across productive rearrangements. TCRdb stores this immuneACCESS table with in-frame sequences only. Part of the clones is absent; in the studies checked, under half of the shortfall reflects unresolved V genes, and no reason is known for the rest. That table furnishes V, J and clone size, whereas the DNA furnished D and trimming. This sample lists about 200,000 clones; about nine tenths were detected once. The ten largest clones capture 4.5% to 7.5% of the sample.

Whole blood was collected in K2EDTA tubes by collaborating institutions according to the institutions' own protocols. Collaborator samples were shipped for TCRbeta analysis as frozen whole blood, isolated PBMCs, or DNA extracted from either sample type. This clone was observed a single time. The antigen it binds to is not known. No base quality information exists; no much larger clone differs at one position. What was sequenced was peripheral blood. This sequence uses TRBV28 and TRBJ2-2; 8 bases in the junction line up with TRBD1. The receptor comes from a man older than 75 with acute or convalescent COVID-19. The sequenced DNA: TGTGCCAGCAGGCCTCAGGGGGCGGTCGGGGAGCTGTTTTTT. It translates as CASRPQGAVGELFF.